The clone carrying this T cell receptor (beta chain) has only one observation. The antigen is not known. The record originates from a study of OX40 agonist ivuxolimab in advanced cancers. Whole-study findings and limits: Clonal expansion from baseline to week 6 occurred in both CD4+ and CD8+ T cells.

This CDR3 has 16 amino acids. Trimming removed 3 bases from V and 1 base from J; junction bases left unmatched: 9. From germline, CDR1 is MDHEN and CDR2 SYDVKM. Profiling relied on immunoSEQ multiplex PCR, and the TCRdb table lists in-frame clones only, not all of them. Seen here are 15,000 to 20,000 clones, over 70% observed once, and the top ten hold roughly an eighth. This clonotype was obtained from an adult with an advanced solid tumor such as melanoma, head and neck, liver or kidney cancer. The rearrangement uses TRBV28 and TRBJ2-7, with 7 bases lining up with TRBD1. The input for sequencing was CD4+ or CD8+ T cells sorted from blood, taken in a trial of the OX40 agonist ivuxolimab. DNA for the CDR3: TGTGCCAGCAGTTTCGACAGGGCAAAACTATCCTACGAGCAGTACTTC. Translated, it gives CASSFDRAKLSYEQYF.